The sequence of this T cell receptor (beta chain) was determined in a study of cytomegalovirus exposure and HLA in healthy donors. V gave up 5 bases and J gave up 8 bases; unmatched junction bases: 6. CDR3 size: 13 residues. Per germline, CDR1 PRHDT and CDR2 FYEKMQ (reference sequence). This clone appeared a single time. Sequencing used immunoSEQ multiplex PCR; TCRdb keeps in-frame clones, though not all of them. The sample records around 220,000 clones, around 88% being singletons. Sequenced input: PBMCs. This TCR was sampled from a woman younger than 35 in good health and CMV-seronegative. This chain joins TRBV13 and TRBJ2-1; 7 positions agree with TRBD1. The CDR3 DNA reads TGTGCCAGCAGCACACTAAGGGGGCATGAGCAGTTCTTC. Encoded protein: CASSTLRGHEQFF.